This TCR beta chain stems from a study of a mutant IDH1 vaccine in newly diagnosed glioma. Study-level information: Treated patients had a mean age of roughly 44 years and a sex split that was around 62% male and roughly 40% female. The therapy given earlier, which was standard therapy, consisted of radiotherapy, temozolomide, or both, and most of the patients received both. Regarding the study as a whole: A vaccine-induced immune response developed in roughly 93% of the patients.

Time point meaning: baseline, week 1 (first vaccination visit). Specified treatment: pre-vaccination baseline after standard-of-care therapy. Worth noting for this clone: The antigen is undetermined.

The CDR3 loop spans 16 amino acids. The trim removed 6 bases at V and 3 bases at J, leaving 10 bases unmatched. Germline CDR1 is LNHDA and CDR2 is SQIVND (reference sequence). Assay: immunoSEQ multiplex PCR; the TCRdb copy retains only in-frame clones and omits some. The data hold fewer than 50,000 clones, with around nine tenths observed a single time. This sequence was found in a man between 18 and 29 years old with glioma. This specimen consisted of PBMCs, obtained from a glioma patient treated with radiotherapy, temozolomide or both. The genes are TRBV19 and TRBJ2-2, with 7 nucleotides matching TRBD2. The CDR3 DNA follows: TGTGCCAGTAGGGTCCAACTAGCGCGGGACACCGGGGAGCTGTTTTTT. This translates into CASRVQLARDTGELFF.